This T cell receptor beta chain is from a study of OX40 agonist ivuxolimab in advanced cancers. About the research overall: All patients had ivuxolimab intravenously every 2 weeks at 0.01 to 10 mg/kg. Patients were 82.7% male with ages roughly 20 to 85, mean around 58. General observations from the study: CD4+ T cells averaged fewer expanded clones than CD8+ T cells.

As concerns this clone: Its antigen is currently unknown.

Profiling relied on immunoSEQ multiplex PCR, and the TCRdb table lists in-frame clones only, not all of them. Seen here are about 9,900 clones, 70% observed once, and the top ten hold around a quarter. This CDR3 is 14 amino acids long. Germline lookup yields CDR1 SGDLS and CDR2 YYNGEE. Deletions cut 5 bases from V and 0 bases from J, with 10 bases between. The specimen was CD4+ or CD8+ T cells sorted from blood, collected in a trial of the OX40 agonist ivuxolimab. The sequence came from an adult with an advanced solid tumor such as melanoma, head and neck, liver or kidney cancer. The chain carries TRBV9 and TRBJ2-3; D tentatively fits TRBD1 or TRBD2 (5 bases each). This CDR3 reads CASRGPTSTDTQYF. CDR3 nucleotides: TGTGCCAGCAGGGGACCCACGAGCACAGATACGCAGTATTTT.